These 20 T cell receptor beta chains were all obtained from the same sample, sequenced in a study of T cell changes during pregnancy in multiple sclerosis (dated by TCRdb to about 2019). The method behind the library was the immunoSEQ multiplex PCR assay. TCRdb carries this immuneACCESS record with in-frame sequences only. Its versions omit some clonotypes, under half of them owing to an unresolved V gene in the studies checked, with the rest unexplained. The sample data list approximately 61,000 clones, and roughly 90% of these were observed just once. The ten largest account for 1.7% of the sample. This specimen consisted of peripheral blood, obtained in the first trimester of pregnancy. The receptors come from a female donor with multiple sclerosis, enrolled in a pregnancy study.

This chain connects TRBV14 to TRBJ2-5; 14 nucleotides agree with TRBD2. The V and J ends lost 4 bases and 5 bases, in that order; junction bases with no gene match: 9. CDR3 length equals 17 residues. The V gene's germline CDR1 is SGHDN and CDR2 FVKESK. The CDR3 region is CASSRGLAGVVGETQYF. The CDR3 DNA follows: TGTGCCAGCAGCCGGGGACTAGCGGGAGTTGTGGGTGAGACCCAGTACTTC. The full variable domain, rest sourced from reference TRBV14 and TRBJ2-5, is EAGVTQFPSHSVIEKGQTVTLRCDPISGHDNLYWYRRVMGKEIKFLLHFVKESKQDESGMPNNRFLAERTGGTYSTLKVQPAELEDSGVYFCASSRGLAGVVGETQYFGPGTRLLVL.

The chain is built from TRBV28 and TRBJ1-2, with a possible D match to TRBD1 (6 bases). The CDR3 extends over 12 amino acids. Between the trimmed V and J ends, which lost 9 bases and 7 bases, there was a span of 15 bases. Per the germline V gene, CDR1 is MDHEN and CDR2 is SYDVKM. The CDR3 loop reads CARQGPGGGYTF. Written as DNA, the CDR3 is TGTGCCAGACAGGGTCCGGGGGGTGGCTACACCTTC.

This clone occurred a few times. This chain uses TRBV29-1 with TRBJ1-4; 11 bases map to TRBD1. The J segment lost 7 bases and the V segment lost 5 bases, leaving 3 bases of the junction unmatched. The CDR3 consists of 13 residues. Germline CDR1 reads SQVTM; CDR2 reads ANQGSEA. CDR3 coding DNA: TGCAGCGTTTACGGGACAGGGGGTGAAAAACTGTTTTTT. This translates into CSVYGTGGEKLFF.

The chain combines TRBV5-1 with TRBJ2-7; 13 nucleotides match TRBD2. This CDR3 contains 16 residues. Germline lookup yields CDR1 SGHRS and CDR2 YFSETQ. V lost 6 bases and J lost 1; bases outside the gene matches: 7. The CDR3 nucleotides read TGCGCCAGCACCGAAGGACTAGCGGGAGTGTCCTACGAGCAGTACTTC. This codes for CASTEGLAGVSYEQYF.

CDR3 bases: TGTGCCAGCAGCCCAGGACAGGGAGGCGAGCAGTACTTC. This encodes CASSPGQGGEQYF. This sequence joins TRBV28 and TRBJ2-7, with 8 nucleotides matching TRBD1. Trimming at V came to 6 bases and at J to 6 bases, leaving 7 bases not matched to a gene. Germline values: CDR1 MDHEN, CDR2 SYDVKM. This CDR3 spans 13 amino acids.

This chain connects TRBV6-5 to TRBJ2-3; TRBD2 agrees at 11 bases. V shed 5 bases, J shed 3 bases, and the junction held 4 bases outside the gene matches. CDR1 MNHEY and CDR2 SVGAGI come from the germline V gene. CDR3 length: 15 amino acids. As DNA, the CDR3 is TGTGCCAGCAGTCGGACTAGCGGGTATACAGATACGCAGTATTTT. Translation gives CASSRTSGYTDTQYF.

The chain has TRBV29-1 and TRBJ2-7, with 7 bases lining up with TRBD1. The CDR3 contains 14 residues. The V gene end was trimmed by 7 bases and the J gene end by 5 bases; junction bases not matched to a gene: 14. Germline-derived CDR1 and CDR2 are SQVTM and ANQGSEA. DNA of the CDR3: TGCAGCGCCACTACCCGACAGGGTCGGAACGAGCAGTACTTC. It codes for CSATTRQGRNEQYF.

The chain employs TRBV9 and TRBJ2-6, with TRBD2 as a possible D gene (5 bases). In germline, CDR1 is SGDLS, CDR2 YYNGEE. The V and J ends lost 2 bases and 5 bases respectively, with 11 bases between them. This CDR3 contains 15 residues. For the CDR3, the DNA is TGTGCCAGCAGCGTTGAGGGTGGCTGGGCCAACGTCCTGACTTTC. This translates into CASSVEGGWANVLTF.

The CDR3 spells CASSLDNGYTF. The CDR3 coding sequence is TGCGCCAGCAGCTTGGACAACGGCTACACCTTC. This chain uses TRBV5-1 with TRBJ1-2; D remains ambiguous. Germline values: CDR1 SGHRS, CDR2 YFSETQ. This CDR3 region has 11 residues. With 0 bases removed from V and 8 bases from J, the gap between germline ends came to 5 bases.

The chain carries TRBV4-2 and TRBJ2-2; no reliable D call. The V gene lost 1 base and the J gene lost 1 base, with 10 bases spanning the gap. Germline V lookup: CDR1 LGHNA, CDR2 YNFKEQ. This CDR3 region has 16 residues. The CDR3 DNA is TGTGCCAGCAGCCAAGGTCGTGACTTGAACACCGGGGAGCTGTTTTTT. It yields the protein CASSQGRDLNTGELFF.

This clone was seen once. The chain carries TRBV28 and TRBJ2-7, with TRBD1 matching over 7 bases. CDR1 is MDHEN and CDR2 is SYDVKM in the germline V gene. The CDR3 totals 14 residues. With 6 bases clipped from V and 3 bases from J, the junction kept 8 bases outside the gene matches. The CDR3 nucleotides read TGTGCCAGCAGCTACGGGACAGAAGTCTACGAGCAGTACTTC. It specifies CASSYGTEVYEQYF. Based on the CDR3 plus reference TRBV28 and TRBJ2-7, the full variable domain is DVKVTQSSRYLVKRTGEKVFLECVQDMDHENMFWYRQDPGLGLRLIYFSYDVKMKEKGDIPEGYSVSREKKERFSLILESASTNQTSMYLCASSYGTEVYEQYFGPGTRLTVT.

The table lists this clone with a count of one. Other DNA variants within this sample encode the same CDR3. The CDR3 protein is CASRSLGTNSYEQYF. CDR3 bases: TGTGCCAGCAGGTCCCTCGGGACAAACTCCTACGAGCAGTACTTC. The V gene is TRBV6-5, the J gene TRBJ2-7; possibly TRBD1 for D (6 bases). This CDR3 comprises 15 residues. Trimming cost V 6 bases and J 0 bases, with 15 bases left between them. Germline CDR1 and CDR2: MNHEY and SVGAGI.

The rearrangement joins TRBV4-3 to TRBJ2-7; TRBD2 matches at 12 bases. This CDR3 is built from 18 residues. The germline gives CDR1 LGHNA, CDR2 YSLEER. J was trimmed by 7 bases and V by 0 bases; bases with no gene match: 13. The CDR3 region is CASSQEIATSGRTDEQYF. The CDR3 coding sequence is TGCGCCAGCAGCCAAGAGATTGCGACTAGCGGGAGAACTGATGAGCAGTACTTC.

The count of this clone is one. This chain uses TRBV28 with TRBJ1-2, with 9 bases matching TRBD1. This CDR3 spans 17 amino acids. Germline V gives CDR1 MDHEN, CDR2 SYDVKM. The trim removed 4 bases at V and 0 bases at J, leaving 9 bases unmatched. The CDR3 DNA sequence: TGTGCCAGCAGTTCCTTGGACAGGGGTGATTCTAACTATGGCTACACCTTC. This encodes CASSSLDRGDSNYGYTF.

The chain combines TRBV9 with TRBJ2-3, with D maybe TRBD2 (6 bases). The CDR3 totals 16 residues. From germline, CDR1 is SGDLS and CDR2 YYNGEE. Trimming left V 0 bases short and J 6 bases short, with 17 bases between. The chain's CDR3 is CASSVGESRAGDTQYF. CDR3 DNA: TGTGCCAGCAGCGTAGGAGAGAGCCGCGCGGGGGATACGCAGTATTTT.

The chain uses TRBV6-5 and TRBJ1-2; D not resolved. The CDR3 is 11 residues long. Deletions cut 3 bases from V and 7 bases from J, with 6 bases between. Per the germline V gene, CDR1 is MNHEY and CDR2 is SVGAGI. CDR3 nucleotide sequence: TGTGCCAGCAGTTATCGGGGTGGCTACACCTTC. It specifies CASSYRGGYTF.

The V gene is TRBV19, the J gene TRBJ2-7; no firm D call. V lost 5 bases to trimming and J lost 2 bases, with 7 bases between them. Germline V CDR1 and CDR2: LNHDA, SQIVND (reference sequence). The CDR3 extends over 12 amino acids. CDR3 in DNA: TGTGCCAGTAGTGGGCAGACCTACGAGCAGTACTTC. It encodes CASSGQTYEQYF.

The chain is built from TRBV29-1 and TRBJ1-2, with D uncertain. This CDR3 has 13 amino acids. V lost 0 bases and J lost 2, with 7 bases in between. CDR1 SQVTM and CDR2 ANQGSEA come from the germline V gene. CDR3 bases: TGCAGCGTTGAAGACGGTTGGAACTATGGCTACACCTTC. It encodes CSVEDGWNYGYTF.

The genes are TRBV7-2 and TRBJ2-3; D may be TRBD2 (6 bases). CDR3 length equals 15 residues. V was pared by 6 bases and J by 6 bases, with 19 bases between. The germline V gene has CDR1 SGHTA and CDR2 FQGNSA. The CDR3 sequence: CASSYGGAGSDTQYF. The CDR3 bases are TGTGCCAGCAGTTATGGCGGGGCCGGGTCCGATACGCAGTATTTT.

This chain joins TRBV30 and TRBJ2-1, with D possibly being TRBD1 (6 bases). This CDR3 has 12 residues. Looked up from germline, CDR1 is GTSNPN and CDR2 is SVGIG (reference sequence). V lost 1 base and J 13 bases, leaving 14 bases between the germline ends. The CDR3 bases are TGTGCCTGGAGTGACAGGGTTGCGGGCCAGTTCTTC. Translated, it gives CAWSDRVAGQFF. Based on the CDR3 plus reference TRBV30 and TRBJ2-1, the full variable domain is SQTIHQWPATLVQPVGSPLSLECTVEGTSNPNLYWYRQAAGRGLQLLFYSVGIGQISSEVPQNLSASRPQDRQFILSSKKLLLSDSGFYLCAWSDRVAGQFFGPGTRLTVL.